Shown below are 5 T cell receptor beta chains from a single sample sequenced in a study of cytomegalovirus exposure and HLA in healthy donors. PCR employed 60 Vbeta and 13 Jbeta primers. Measured with immunoSEQ multiplex PCR; TCRdb has only the in-frame clones, and not every one. The top ten clones hold roughly 2% of a sample with around 150,000 clones, around three quarters of them seen once. The sequencing input was PBMCs. These receptors were obtained from a man aged 35-49 years in good health and CMV-seronegative.

The J gene is TRBJ2-1, the V gene TRBV7-2, with 10 bases fitting TRBD2. This CDR3 comprises 14 residues. Germline lookup yields CDR1 SGHTA and CDR2 FQGNSA. After removal of 5 bases from V and 9 bases from J, the junction contained 7 bases not matched to a gene. CDR3 sequence reads: CASSISSGSLEQFF. DNA of the CDR3: TGTGCCAGCAGCATCTCTAGCGGGAGTCTTGAGCAGTTCTTC.

This clone was counted once. The V gene is TRBV27, the J gene TRBJ2-7, with D possibly being TRBD1 (6 bases). The CDR3 extends over 13 amino acids. Trimming shortened V by 4 bases and J by 5 bases, and 12 bases separated the two germline ends. Germline V gene lookup returns CDR1 MNHEY and CDR2 SMNVEV (reference sequence). Here the CDR3 DNA reads TGTGCCAGCAGTTCCAGGGGATTTGACGAGCAGTACTTC. Its protein is CASSSRGFDEQYF.

This chain links TRBV5-1 with TRBJ2-7; 8 positions match TRBD1. The V gene end was trimmed by 3 bases and the J gene end by 3 bases; junction bases not matched to a gene: 8. The CDR3 contains 15 residues. Germline V lookup: CDR1 SGHRS, CDR2 YFSETQ. DNA of the CDR3: TGCGCCAGCAGCTCTCTACCTACAGGGGGCTACGAGCAGTACTTC. This gives the protein CASSSLPTGGYEQYF.

This rearrangement joins TRBV18 to TRBJ2-5, with a tentative D call TRBD2 (6 bases). This CDR3 spans 14 amino acids. Germline V gives CDR1 KGHSH, CDR2 LQKENI. Between the trimmed V and J ends, which lost 1 base and 3 bases, there was a span of 9 bases. CDR3: CASSPRVAEETQYF. CDR3 DNA: TGTGCCAGCTCACCACGGGTAGCGGAAGAGACCCAGTACTTC.

The chain recombines TRBV25-1 with TRBJ1-4, with D perhaps matching TRBD1 (6 bases). Germline V CDR1 and CDR2: MGHDK, SYGVNS. V lost 6 bases, J lost 0 bases, and 17 bases lay in between. This CDR3 region has 17 residues. CDR3 protein: CASSEGGGKATNEKLFF. The CDR3 nucleotides are TGTGCCAGCAGCGAAGGGGGAGGGAAAGCAACTAATGAAAAACTGTTTTTT.